This T cell receptor beta chain stems from a study of T cells in Graves' hyperthyroidism and ophthalmopathy. Notes on the study in general: Model-based prediction identified ophthalmopathy a median 6.5 months prior to its onset.

The table lists this clonotype with many counts. Antigen specificity is unknown. The TCR beta CDR3 regions underwent amplification using RNA transcripts as the source. First-round RT-PCR targeting the TCR CDR3 was performed with the HTBI primer set. TCRdb independently ran MiXCR on the multiplex PCR reads; one entry per CDR3 protein. The sample records about 560,000 distinct CDR3 sequences, 15% to 17% being singletons. The CDR3 is 14 residues long. CDR1 is MDHEN and CDR2 is SYDVKM in the germline V gene. V was trimmed by 5 bases and J by 2 bases, leaving 13 bases between them. PBMCs were collected from a 10 ml volume of fresh peripheral blood.

The clonotype originates from a woman in her twenties or thirties with Graves' hyperthyroidism. The specimen sequenced was blood. This chain links TRBV28 with TRBJ2-7, with D perhaps matching TRBD1 or TRBD2 (5 bases each). This CDR3 reads CASSAARGAYEQYF. The CDR3 region has the DNA TGTGCCAGCAGTGCAGCCCGAGGGGCCTACGAGCAGTACTTC.